This passage covers 16 T cell receptor beta chains from one sample sequenced in a study of blood T cells in healthy people across ages. A sample-barcoded 5' primer and a J-beta primer mix were used in a second PCR of roughly 7 to 12 cycles. TCRdb re-derived calls from the 5' RACE reads in MiXCR, one entry per CDR3 protein. This repertoire shows around 850,000 distinct CDR3 sequences, roughly 35% found once; its top ten account for roughly 13%. The sample was blood. These receptors were taken from a young man in good health.

The table lists this clonotype with a few counts. The rearrangement uses TRBV9 and TRBJ2-5; TRBD2 agrees at 11 bases. With V trimmed by 0 bases and J by 0 bases, 1 base remained unmatched. Germline V CDR1 and CDR2: SGDLS, YYNGEE. The CDR3 totals 16 residues. The CDR3 nucleotides are TGTGCCAGCAGCGTAGAACTAGCGGGGGACCAAGAGACCCAGTACTTC. It specifies CASSVELAGDQETQYF.

The chain carries TRBV10-3 and TRBJ2-1, with 12 bases matching TRBD2. Near its end, the DNA agrees better with TRBJ2-7, so the J call may be wrong. Germline V gene data show CDR1 as ENHRY and CDR2 as SYGVKD. The CDR3 is 14 residues long. CDR3 DNA: TGTGCCATCAGCCTAGCGGGGGGGCGAAATGAGCAGTACTTC. Its translation is CAISLAGGRNEQYF.

J is TRBJ1-1 and V is TRBV25-1; D is unclear. Looked up from germline, CDR1 is MGHDK and CDR2 is SYGVNS. The CDR3 covers 15 residues. V was pared by 4 bases and J by 3 bases, with 15 bases between. The CDR3 nucleotides are TGTGCCAGCAGTGTGGCATTCGGAGGTTACACTGAAGCTTTCTTT. Translating it yields CASSVAFGGYTEAFF.

The gene calls are TRBV3-1 and TRBJ1-1; D possibly corresponds to TRBD1 (6 bases). Germline-derived CDR1 and CDR2 are LGHDT and YNNKEL (reference sequence). The V end was cut by 2 bases, the J end by 5 bases, with 12 bases between. The CDR3 is 14 amino acids. CDR3 coding DNA: TGTGCCAGCAGCCAACAGGGGACGGGAACTGAAGCTTTCTTT. Its translation is CASSQQGTGTEAFF.

This clonotype has a single count. The chain has TRBV5-1 and TRBJ1-1, with D maybe TRBD1 (5 bases). The CDR3 contains 11 residues. Trimming pared 10 bases from V and 5 bases from J, leaving 12 bases between. CDR1 is SGHRS, CDR2 YFSETQ, per germline. Here the CDR3 reads CAAQGDTEAFF. The CDR3 DNA reads as TGCGCCGCTCAGGGAGATACTGAAGCTTTCTTT.

The chain carries TRBV6-2 or TRBV6-3 and TRBJ2-7; possibly TRBD1 for D (6 bases). Trimming took off 2 bases at V and 0 bases at J, with 14 bases between the two ends. Germline V lookup: CDR1 MNHEY, CDR2 SVGEGT. The CDR3 sequence is 16 residues long. The CDR3, as DNA: TGTGCCAGCAGTTACCCCCAGGACAGACCCTCCTACGAGCAGTACTTC. Its protein product is CASSYPQDRPSYEQYF.

The genes are TRBV27 and TRBJ1-2, with D unresolved. With 5 bases removed from V and 4 bases from J, the gap between germline ends came to 11 bases. Germline loops: CDR1 MNHEY, CDR2 SMNVEV (reference sequence). The CDR3 is made up of 13 amino acids. The CDR3 protein is CASSKAGGYGYTF. In DNA, the CDR3 is TGTGCCAGCAGTAAAGCAGGAGGCTATGGCTACACCTTC.

On this clonotype itself: Being one base from a much bigger clone, this may be a read error. The chain has TRBV5-1 and TRBJ2-5, with 9 bases that match TRBD1. This CDR3 is 17 amino acids long. V gave up 4 bases and J gave up 2 bases; unmatched junction bases: 12. Germline CDR1 reads SGHRS; CDR2 reads YFSETQ. The CDR3 region has the DNA TGCGCCAGCAGCATTTCAACAGGGGGCCCACCACAAGAGACCCAGTACTTC. It is translated as CASSISTGGPPQETQYF.

This clonotype showed up just a few times. The rearrangement links TRBV29-1 to TRBJ2-1; the D gene is possibly TRBD1 (5 bases). Germline V gene lookup returns CDR1 SQVTM and CDR2 ANQGSEA. This CDR3 contains 17 residues. V was cut by 1 base and J by 0 bases, with 16 bases left in between. The CDR3 sequence is CSVEGAVGASSYNEQFF. In nucleotides, the CDR3 is TGCAGCGTTGAAGGGGCCGTTGGGGCCAGCTCCTACAATGAGCAGTTCTTC.

In its sample, this clonotype was seen a few times. The chain combines TRBV20-1 with TRBJ1-1; unclear D gene. This CDR3 has 12 amino acids. V dropped 6 bases and J dropped 6 bases, with 14 bases sitting between them. Germline CDR1 and CDR2: DFQATT and SNEGSKA (reference sequence). The CDR3 loop reads CSARRRFSEAFF. In DNA form, the CDR3 reads TGCAGTGCCCGGAGGAGATTTTCTGAAGCTTTCTTT.

V usage is TRBV5-1 and J usage is TRBJ2-1, with 8 positions matching TRBD1. The germline gives CDR1 SGHRS, CDR2 YFSETQ. The CDR3 runs 15 residues. V was pared by 0 bases and J by 8 bases, with 7 bases of the junction left unmatched. Here the CDR3 reads CASSLGAGGKDEQFF. CDR3 nucleotides: TGCGCCAGCAGCTTGGGAGCAGGGGGCAAGGATGAGCAGTTCTTC.

The chain recombines TRBV20-1 with TRBJ2-5; no clear D. The V gene lost 0 bases and the J gene lost 0 bases, with 8 bases spanning the gap. CDR1 DFQATT and CDR2 SNEGSKA come from the germline V gene (reference sequence). This CDR3 is 14 amino acids long. CDR3 residues: CSARDGADQETQYF. The CDR3 DNA reads as TGCAGTGCTAGAGATGGCGCAGACCAAGAGACCCAGTACTTC.

This clonotype was counted a few times. The chain links TRBV2 to TRBJ1-6; D is unresolved. V shed 2 bases and J shed 9 bases, with 5 bases lying between them. The CDR3 sequence is 12 residues long. Germline lookup yields CDR1 SNHLY and CDR2 FYNNEI. CDR3: CASSESISPLHF. CDR3 bases: TGTGCCAGCAGTGAATCGATTTCACCCCTCCACTTT.

The chain joins TRBV4-1 to TRBJ1-4, with D perhaps TRBD1 (5 bases). Trimming shortened V by 6 bases and J by 2 bases, and 16 bases separated the two germline ends. Looked up from germline, CDR1 is MGHRA and CDR2 is YSYEKL. The CDR3 has 16 residues. The CDR3 here is CASRDDLGRTNEKLFF. DNA of the CDR3: TGCGCCAGCAGGGACGACCTGGGACGGACTAATGAAAAACTGTTTTTT.

The genes are TRBV20-1 and TRBJ2-1; maybe TRBD2 (6 bases). The J call may be incorrect, as the DNA end agrees better with TRBJ2-7. This CDR3 is built from 14 residues. The germline CDR1 and CDR2 sequences are DFQATT and SNEGSKA (reference sequence). The CDR3 sequence is CSASGRGSYNEQYF. CDR3 bases: TGCAGTGCTAGTGGGCGGGGCTCCTACAATGAGCAGTACTTC.

The rearrangement uses TRBV3-1 and TRBJ2-5, with unresolved D. Trimming stripped 4 bases from V and 11 bases from J, with 23 bases between. The CDR3 is 15 residues long. Germline CDR1 LGHDT, CDR2 YNNKEL (reference sequence). The CDR3 coding sequence is TGTGCCAGCAGCCTACGTCCCGTGGCCGACAATGAGCAGTACTTC. This translates into CASSLRPVADNEQYF.